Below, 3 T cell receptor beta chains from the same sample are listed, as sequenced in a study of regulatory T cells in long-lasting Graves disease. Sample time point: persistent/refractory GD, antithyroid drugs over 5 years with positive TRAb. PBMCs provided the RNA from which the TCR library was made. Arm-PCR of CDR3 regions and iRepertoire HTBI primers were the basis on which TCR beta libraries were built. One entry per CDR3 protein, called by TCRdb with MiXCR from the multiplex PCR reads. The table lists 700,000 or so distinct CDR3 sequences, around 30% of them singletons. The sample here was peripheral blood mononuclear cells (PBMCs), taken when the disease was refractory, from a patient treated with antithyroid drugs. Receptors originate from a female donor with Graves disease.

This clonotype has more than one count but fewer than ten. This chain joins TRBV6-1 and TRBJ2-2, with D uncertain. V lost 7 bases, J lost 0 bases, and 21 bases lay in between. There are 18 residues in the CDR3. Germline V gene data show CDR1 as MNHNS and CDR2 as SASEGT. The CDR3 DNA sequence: TGTGCCAGCACCTACTTGGCCCCGACTGACACGAACACCGGGGAGCTGTTTTTT. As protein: CASTYLAPTDTNTGELFF.

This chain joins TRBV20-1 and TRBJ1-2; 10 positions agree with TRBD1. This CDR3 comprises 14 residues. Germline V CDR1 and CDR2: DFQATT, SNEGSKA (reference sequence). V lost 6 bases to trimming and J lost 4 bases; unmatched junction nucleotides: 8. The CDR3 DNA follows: TGCAGTGCCCTGGGGGACAGGGGACCCTATGGCTACACCTTC. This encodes CSALGDRGPYGYTF.

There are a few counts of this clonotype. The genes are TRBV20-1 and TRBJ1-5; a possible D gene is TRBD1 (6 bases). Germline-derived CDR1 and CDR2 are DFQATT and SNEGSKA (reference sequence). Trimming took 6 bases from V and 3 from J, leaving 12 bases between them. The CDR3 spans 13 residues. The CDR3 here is CSAQGSNNQPQHF. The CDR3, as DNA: TGCAGTGCCCAGGGGAGTAACAATCAGCCCCAGCATTTT.